One sample yielded the 25 T cell receptor beta chains listed below, sequenced in a study of shared clonotypes between healthy human individuals. Profiling relied on immunoSEQ multiplex PCR, and the TCRdb table lists in-frame clones only, not all of them. Seen here are 950,000 to 1,200,000 clones, about 80% observed once, and the top ten hold approximately 0.9%. The material sequenced was memory CD4+ T cells from PBMCs. The sample's subset: CD45RA-negative fraction. The receptors were gathered from a man aged 18-30 years in good health. Some clones in this sample may be carry-over from other donors' samples.

This clone was seen more than once but under ten times. The chain links TRBV9 to TRBJ1-1; D gene uncertain. Trimming stripped 4 bases from V and 3 bases from J, with 13 bases between. CDR3 length equals 14 residues. Germline assignment: CDR1 SGDLS and CDR2 YYNGEE. CDR3: CASSPTGWDTEAFF. The CDR3, as DNA: TGTGCCAGCAGCCCAACGGGGTGGGACACTGAAGCTTTCTTT.

This clone is a singleton in its sample. The chain uses TRBV28 and TRBJ2-7, with 8 bases fitting TRBD2. Germline CDR1 and CDR2: MDHEN and SYDVKM. This CDR3 is built from 14 residues. The V and J ends lost 6 bases and 0 bases, in that order; junction bases with no gene match: 4. The CDR3 protein is CASRAGGFSYEQYF. DNA for the CDR3: TGTGCCAGCAGGGCGGGAGGCTTCTCCTACGAGCAGTACTTC. The full variable domain, its missing parts supplied by reference TRBV28 and TRBJ2-7, is DVKVTQSSRYLVKRTGEKVFLECVQDMDHENMFWYRQDPGLGLRLIYFSYDVKMKEKGDIPEGYSVSREKKERFSLILESASTNQTSMYLCASRAGGFSYEQYFGPGTRLTVT.

The CDR3 sequence is CASSTEPGRWMQYF. CDR3 sequence (DNA): TGTGCCAGCAGCACGGAACCGGGACGGTGGATGCAGTACTTC. The chain is built from TRBV7-2 and TRBJ2-7; D may be TRBD1 or TRBD2 (5 bases each). This CDR3 is built from 14 residues. V lost 5 bases, J lost 9 bases, and 20 bases lay in between. Germline-derived CDR1 and CDR2 are SGHTA and FQGNSA.

Of note for this clone: Being one base from a much bigger clone, this may be a read error. The V gene is TRBV27, the J gene TRBJ1-1, with 8 bases fitting TRBD1. CDR1 is MNHEY and CDR2 is SMNVEV in the germline V gene (reference sequence). The CDR3 runs 14 residues. This CDR3 is CASSLRQGNTETFF. CDR3 bases: TGTGCCAGCAGTTTACGACAGGGGAACACTGAAACTTTCTTT.

The chain couples TRBV6-6 to TRBJ1-1; 8 bases match TRBD1. Germline V gene sequence: CDR1 MNHNY, CDR2 SVGAGI (reference sequence). This CDR3 region has 15 residues. J was trimmed by 2 bases and V by 6 bases; bases with no gene match: 8. The chain's CDR3 is CASRYRDRFNTEAFF. The DNA for the CDR3 is TGTGCCAGCAGGTACCGGGACAGGTTCAACACTGAAGCTTTCTTT.

This chain joins TRBV5-1 and TRBJ2-1; perhaps TRBD2 as D (5 bases). Trimming pared 7 bases from V and 5 bases from J, leaving 13 bases between. This CDR3 is built from 13 residues. Germline V gives CDR1 SGHRS, CDR2 YFSETQ. The CDR3 bases are TGCGCCAGCTCGAGGGAACTGGACAATGAGCAGTTCTTC. Protein product: CASSRELDNEQFF.

To note about this clone: A junction end diverges from the germline sequence, so it may reflect a read error. This chain uses TRBV5-1 with TRBJ2-3; 8 positions match TRBD2. The CDR3 contains 16 residues. Germline loops: CDR1 SGHRS, CDR2 YFSETQ. The CDR3 spells CASSLFTSGPTNTQYF. The CDR3 DNA sequence: TGCGCCAGCAGCTTGTTTACTAGCGGACCCACAAATACGCAGTATTTT.

The V gene is TRBV9, the J gene TRBJ2-1, with D possibly TRBD2 on 5 matching bases. The germline V and J ends were trimmed by 2 bases and 9 bases, with 15 bases remaining between them. The CDR3 sequence is 14 residues long. In germline, CDR1 is SGDLS, CDR2 YYNGEE. In nucleotides, the CDR3 is TGTGCCAGCAGCGTGAGGGCCGGGATCGGTGAGCAGTTCTTC. This codes for CASSVRAGIGEQFF.

The CDR3 sequence is CASSPTRGGETQYF. Written as DNA, the CDR3 is TGTGCCAGCAGCCCAACTAGGGGGGGTGAGACCCAGTACTTC. The chain combines TRBV13 with TRBJ2-5; D perhaps matches TRBD2 (7 bases). Trimming stripped 5 bases from V and 5 bases from J, with 15 bases between. Germline CDR1 reads PRHDT; CDR2 reads FYEKMQ (reference sequence). The CDR3 contains 14 residues. Variable domain in full (rest from reference TRBV13 and TRBJ2-5): AAGVIQSPRHLIKEKRETATLKCYPIPRHDTVYWYQQGPGQDPQFLISFYEKMQSDKGSIPDRFSAQQFSDYHSELNMSSLELGDSALYFCASSPTRGGETQYFGPGTRLLVL.

J is TRBJ1-4 and V is TRBV5-1; D is ambiguous. Trimming cost V 1 base and J 4 bases, with 14 bases left between them. The CDR3 is 16 residues long. Germline V gene sequence: CDR1 SGHRS, CDR2 YFSETQ. Here the CDR3 reads CASSLLGGNHNEKLFF. The CDR3 DNA is TGCGCCAGCAGCTTGTTGGGCGGGAACCATAATGAAAAACTGTTTTTT.

This chain links TRBV6-6 with TRBJ2-1; D ambiguous. V was pared by 7 bases and J by 5 bases, with 9 bases between. This CDR3 has 12 amino acids. Germline V CDR1 and CDR2: MNHNY, SVGAGI (reference sequence). The CDR3 reads CASTPVNNEQFF. The CDR3, as DNA: TGTGCCAGCACCCCAGTGAACAATGAGCAGTTCTTC.

The chain couples TRBV28 to TRBJ1-2, with D unresolved. V lost 7 bases and J 4 bases, leaving 16 bases between the germline ends. Germline values: CDR1 MDHEN, CDR2 SYDVKM. The CDR3 loop spans 14 amino acids. The CDR3 sequence is CASKRVSLIYGYTF. The CDR3 bases are TGTGCCAGCAAAAGGGTCAGCCTTATCTATGGCTACACCTTC.

The chain has TRBV5-8 and TRBJ2-3, with D uncertain. Germline values: CDR1 SGHTS, CDR2 YDEGEE. CDR3 length: 13 amino acids. Trimming cost V 3 bases and J 1 base, with 6 bases left between them. The CDR3 nucleotides are TGTGCCAGCAGCTCGGGTCGCACAGATACGCAGTATTTT. Its protein product is CASSSGRTDTQYF.

J is TRBJ1-2 and V is TRBV7-9; D is unresolved. The CDR3 contains 11 residues. The V and J ends lost 7 bases and 8 bases respectively, with 11 bases between them. CDR1 SEHNR and CDR2 FQNEAQ come from the germline V gene (reference sequence). CDR3 nucleotides: TGTGCCAGCACCCAGGTGGGGGGCTACACCTTC. It specifies CASTQVGGYTF.

The sample holds one count of this clone. CDR3 bases: TGTGCCAGCAGTTACTTTAGCGGGAGAACGAACTACGAGCAGTACTTC. Translated, it gives CASSYFSGRTNYEQYF. The chain couples TRBV6-5 to TRBJ2-7; 9 bases fit TRBD2. The junction had 7 bases not matched to a gene; V was cut back by 1 base and J by 3 bases. Looked up from germline, CDR1 is MNHEY and CDR2 is SVGAGI. The CDR3 spans 16 residues.

The chain is built from TRBV30 and TRBJ2-2; tentative D call: TRBD1 (5 bases). V dropped 2 bases and J dropped 0 bases, with 16 bases sitting between them. This CDR3 is 17 amino acids long. Germline CDR1 GTSNPN, CDR2 SVGIG (reference sequence). The CDR3 region is CAWSSRYRGANTGELFF. The CDR3 DNA is TGTGCCTGGAGTTCTCGATATAGGGGTGCGAACACCGGGGAGCTGTTTTTT.

As regards this clone: A much larger clonotype is one base distant, so this may be a read error. The chain recombines TRBV5-1 with TRBJ2-3; D gene unclear. The V gene's germline CDR1 is SGHRS and CDR2 YFSETQ. V was pared by 2 bases and J by 2 bases, with 6 bases between. The CDR3 is 13 amino acids. The CDR3 DNA reads as TGCGCCAGCAGCTTTGGGGACACAGATACGCAGTATTTT. As protein: CASSFGDTDTQYF.

The chain employs TRBV7-8 and TRBJ1-2; no reliable D call. The ends were cut back, 0 bases at V and 6 bases at J, with 8 bases in the middle. The CDR3 is 13 residues long. Germline V gives CDR1 SGHVS, CDR2 FQNEAQ. CDR3 bases: TGTGCCAGCAGCTTAGCATTCAGCGATGGCTACACCTTC. It encodes CASSLAFSDGYTF.

The chain carries TRBV5-4 and TRBJ2-5; 8 bases agree with TRBD2. Germline V gene sequence: CDR1 SGHNT, CDR2 YYREEE (reference sequence). The ends lost 4 bases at V and 3 bases at J; junction bases unmatched: 8. The CDR3 contains 15 residues. The CDR3 loop is CASSPPGGTKETQYF. CDR3 nucleotides: TGTGCCAGCAGCCCCCCGGGGGGGACAAAAGAGACCCAGTACTTC.

The chain joins TRBV9 to TRBJ2-7; D unresolved. This CDR3 has 14 residues. With 2 bases removed from V and 1 base from J, the gap between germline ends came to 10 bases. CDR1 and CDR2 (germline): SGDLS, YYNGEE. This CDR3 reads CASSVGQHSYEQYF. In nucleotides, the CDR3 is TGTGCCAGCAGCGTCGGGCAGCATTCCTACGAGCAGTACTTC.

The chain employs TRBV19 and TRBJ2-7; 9 bases fit TRBD1. The ends lost 2 bases at V and 2 bases at J; junction bases unmatched: 4. Germline CDR1 and CDR2: LNHDA and SQIVND (reference sequence). The CDR3 contains 15 residues. The CDR3 loop is CASSIPGQGPYEQYF. In DNA, the CDR3 is TGTGCCAGTAGTATACCAGGACAGGGGCCCTACGAGCAGTACTTC.

This clone appeared once. This sequence joins TRBV5-1 and TRBJ2-1, with 16 nucleotides matching TRBD2. The V segment lost 0 bases and the J segment 6 bases; nucleotides outside the gene matches: 3. The CDR3 extends over 17 amino acids. Germline lookup yields CDR1 SGHRS and CDR2 YFSETQ. The CDR3 DNA sequence: TGCGCCAGCAGCTTGGAGGGACTAGCGGGAGGGCTCAATGAGCAGTTCTTC. Residues: CASSLEGLAGGLNEQFF.

In DNA form, the CDR3 reads TGTGCCATCAGTGAGTCTAGGGGACACCAAGGGGGTGAGCAGTTCTTC. Residues: CAISESRGHQGGEQFF. The V gene is TRBV10-3, the J gene TRBJ2-1; D is possibly TRBD1 (6 bases). The CDR3 spans 16 residues. CDR1 and CDR2 from the germline V gene are ENHRY and SYGVKD. V was cut by 0 bases and J by 9 bases, with 18 bases left in between.

This chain joins TRBV28 and TRBJ2-7; TRBD2 matches at 9 bases. This CDR3 is built from 15 residues. Germline values: CDR1 MDHEN, CDR2 SYDVKM. J gave up 10 bases and V 0 bases, and 10 bases lay outside the gene matches. CDR3 residues: CASSLWGGTSGFQYF. The CDR3 nucleotides are TGTGCCAGCAGTTTATGGGGCGGAACTAGCGGGTTCCAGTACTTC.

The rearrangement uses TRBV6-1 and TRBJ2-1, with 7 bases lining up with TRBD1. V was clipped by 3 bases and J by 7 bases; unmatched bases: 9. Per germline, CDR1 MNHNS and CDR2 SASEGT. The CDR3 totals 15 residues. The CDR3 reads CASSDGTAWSNEQFF. CDR3 sequence (DNA): TGTGCCAGCAGTGACGGGACAGCCTGGTCGAATGAGCAGTTCTTC.